Sequencing of this TCR beta chain was carried out in a study of identical twins. Germline assignment: CDR1 SGHRS and CDR2 YFSETQ. This CDR3 has 16 residues. V was cut by 1 base and J by 2 bases, with 13 bases left in between. A universal primer site was created by template switching, with the cDNA bearing unique molecular identifiers. TCRdb redid the calling of the 5' RACE reads with MiXCR, one entry per CDR3 protein. The table includes around 280,000 distinct CDR3 sequences, about 8.9% detected once. Separately, the same data were catalogued under a study of yellow fever vaccine responses in identical twins.

The sample comprised memory (CD45RO+) T cells sorted from blood. V and J are TRBV5-1 and TRBJ2-1; D remains unclear. The TCR sequence derives from a young woman in good health. The CDR3 nucleotides are TGCGCCAGCAGCTTGCGCCAATTTACTACCTACAATGAGCAGTTCTTC. It specifies CASSLRQFTTYNEQFF.